The TCR beta chain described here comes from a study of blood T cell repertoires in COVID-19. Study information: Both acute and convalescent COVID-19 samples were obtained from the United States, Italy and Spain. T cells, B-cell-depleted T cells, or PBMCs supplied cDNA or gDNA.

The germline V and J ends were trimmed by 1 base and 1 base, with 17 bases remaining between them. The CDR3 has 18 residues. Germline lookup yields CDR1 SGDLS and CDR2 YYNGEE. Per the original data handling: Amplification from reference gene primers served as the basis for estimated nucleated cell counts. Some clones are missing from TCRdb's copy, which holds only in-frame ones; the method was immunoSEQ multiplex PCR. V and J calls and clone size are given by that table; D and trimming were obtained from the DNA. The sample yields around 240,000 clones, approximately 84% seen once. Sequencing used peripheral blood. V is TRBV9 and J is TRBJ2-2; perhaps TRBD2 as D (6 bases). The TCR comes from a woman older than 75 with acute or convalescent COVID-19. CDR3: CASSVTQWAGRNTGELFF. The CDR3 bases are TGTGCCAGCAGCGTAACCCAATGGGCGGGGAGGAACACCGGGGAGCTGTTTTTT.